This T cell receptor (beta chain) was obtained from a study of T cell responses to AZD1222 COVID-19 vaccine. Study in general: Samples with a second dose at about 4 or about 12 weeks were pooled together.

Broader study findings: Nearly half of spike-specific TCRs reportedly target variant regions that are unmutated in the B.1.351 and B.1.1.7 variants. Clonal diversity may have been underestimated, and the donors were mostly white British, with more females than males.

Only in-frame clones appear in the TCRdb table, and some are missing; sequencing was by immunoSEQ multiplex PCR. The sample lists 90,000 to 130,000 clones; roughly four fifths were seen once. Concerning this clone: Its antigen is unidentified.

The sequenced sample was peripheral blood, obtained on day 0 of AZD1222 vaccination. The sequence was obtained from an adult in good health.

The CDR3 spells CASSHSGQGNYGYTF. CDR3 DNA sequence: TGCGCCAGCAGCCACTCCGGACAGGGGAACTATGGCTACACCTTC. The chain links TRBV4-3 to TRBJ1-2, with 9 bases that match TRBD1. The CDR3 totals 15 residues. Germline loops: CDR1 LGHNA, CDR2 YSLEER. After removal of 3 bases from V and 2 bases from J, the junction contained 4 bases not matched to a gene.